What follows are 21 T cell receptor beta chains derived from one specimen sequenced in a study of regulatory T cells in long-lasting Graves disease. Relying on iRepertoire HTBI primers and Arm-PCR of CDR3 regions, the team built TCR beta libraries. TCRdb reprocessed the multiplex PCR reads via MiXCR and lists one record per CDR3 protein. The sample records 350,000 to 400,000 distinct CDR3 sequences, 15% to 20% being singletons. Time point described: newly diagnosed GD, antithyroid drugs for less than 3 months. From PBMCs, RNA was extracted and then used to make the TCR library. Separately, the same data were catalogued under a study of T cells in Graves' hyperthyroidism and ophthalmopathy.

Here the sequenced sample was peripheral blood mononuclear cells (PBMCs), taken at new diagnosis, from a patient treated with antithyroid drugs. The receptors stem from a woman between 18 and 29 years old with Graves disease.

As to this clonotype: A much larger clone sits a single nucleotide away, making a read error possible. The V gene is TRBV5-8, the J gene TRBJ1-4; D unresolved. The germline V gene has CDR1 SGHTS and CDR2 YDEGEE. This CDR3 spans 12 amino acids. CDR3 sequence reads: CASSPTRENLFF. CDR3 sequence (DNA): TGTGCCAGCAGCCCGACCCGCGAAAATCTGTTTTTT.

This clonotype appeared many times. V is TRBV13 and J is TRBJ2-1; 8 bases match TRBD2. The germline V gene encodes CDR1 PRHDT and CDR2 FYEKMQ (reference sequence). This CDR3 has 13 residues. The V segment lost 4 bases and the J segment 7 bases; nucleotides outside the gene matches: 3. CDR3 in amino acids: CASSSGLGNEQFF. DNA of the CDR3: TGTGCCAGCAGCTCGGGACTAGGGAATGAGCAGTTCTTC.

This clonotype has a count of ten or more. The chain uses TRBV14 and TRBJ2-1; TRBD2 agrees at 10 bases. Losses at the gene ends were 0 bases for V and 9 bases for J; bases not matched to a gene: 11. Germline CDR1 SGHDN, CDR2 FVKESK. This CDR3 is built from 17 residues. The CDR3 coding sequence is TGTGCCAGCAGCCAAGATCTCCGGGCTAGCGGGAGAGGTGAGCAGTTCTTC. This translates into CASSQDLRASGRGEQFF.

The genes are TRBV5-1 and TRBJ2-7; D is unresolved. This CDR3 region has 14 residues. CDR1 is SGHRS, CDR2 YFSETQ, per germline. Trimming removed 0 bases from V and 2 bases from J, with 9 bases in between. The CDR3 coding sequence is TGCGCCAGCAGCTTGGCAGGAGAACCCTACGAGCAGTACTTC. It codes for CASSLAGEPYEQYF. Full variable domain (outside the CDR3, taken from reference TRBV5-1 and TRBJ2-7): KAGVTQTPRYLIKTRGQQVTLSCSPISGHRSVSWYQQTPGQGLQFLFEYFSETQRNKGNFPGRFSGRQFSNSRSEMNVSTLELGDSALYLCASSLAGEPYEQYFGPGTRLTVT.

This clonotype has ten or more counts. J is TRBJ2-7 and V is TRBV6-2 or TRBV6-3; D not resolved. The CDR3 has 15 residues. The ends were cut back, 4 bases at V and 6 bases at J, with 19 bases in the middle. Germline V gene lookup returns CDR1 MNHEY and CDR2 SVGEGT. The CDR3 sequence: CASSLTPDGLAEQYF. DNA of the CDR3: TGTGCCAGCAGTTTAACCCCGGACGGGTTGGCCGAGCAGTACTTC.

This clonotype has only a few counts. CDR3: CSARPGSSNSPLHF. The CDR3, as DNA: TGCAGTGCTAGGCCAGGGAGTTCTAATTCACCCCTCCACTTT. The rearrangement uses TRBV20-1 and TRBJ1-6; a weak D match, TRBD1 (5 bases). CDR1 DFQATT and CDR2 SNEGSKA come from the germline V gene (reference sequence). The ends were cut back, 3 bases at V and 6 bases at J, with 12 bases in the middle. The CDR3 is made up of 14 amino acids.

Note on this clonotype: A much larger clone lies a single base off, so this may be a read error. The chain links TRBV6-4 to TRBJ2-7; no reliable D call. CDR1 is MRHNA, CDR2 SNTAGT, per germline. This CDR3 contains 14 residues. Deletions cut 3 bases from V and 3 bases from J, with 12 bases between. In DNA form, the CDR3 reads TGTGCCAGCAGTGAGTCTGGCGGAAGCTACGAGCAGTACTTC. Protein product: CASSESGGSYEQYF.

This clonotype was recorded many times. As DNA, the CDR3 is TGTGCCAGCACCAAAACGACCCTCCAACTGACAGGGGGCGGACTAGCGGAAAAAGAGACCCAGTACTTC. Protein: CASTKTTLQLTGGGLAEKETQYF. V usage is TRBV28 and J usage is TRBJ2-5; D may be TRBD1 or TRBD2 (10 bases each). This CDR3 contains 23 residues. V lost 7 bases and J lost 3, with 42 bases in between. Germline CDR1 MDHEN, CDR2 SYDVKM.

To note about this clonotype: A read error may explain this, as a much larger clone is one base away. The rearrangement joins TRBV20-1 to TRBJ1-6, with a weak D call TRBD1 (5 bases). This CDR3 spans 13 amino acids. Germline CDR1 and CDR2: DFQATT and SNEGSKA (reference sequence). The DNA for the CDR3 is TGCAGCGTCCGGCGGGACGGTAATTCACCCCTCGACTTT. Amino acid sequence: CSVRRDGNSPLDF.

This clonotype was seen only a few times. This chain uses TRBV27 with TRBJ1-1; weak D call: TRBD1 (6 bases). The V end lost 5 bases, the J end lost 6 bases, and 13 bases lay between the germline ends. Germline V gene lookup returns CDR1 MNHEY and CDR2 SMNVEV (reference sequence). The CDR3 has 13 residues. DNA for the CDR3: TGTGCCAGCAGTGTCGAGGGGGTCTCTGAAGCTTTCTTT. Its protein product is CASSVEGVSEAFF.

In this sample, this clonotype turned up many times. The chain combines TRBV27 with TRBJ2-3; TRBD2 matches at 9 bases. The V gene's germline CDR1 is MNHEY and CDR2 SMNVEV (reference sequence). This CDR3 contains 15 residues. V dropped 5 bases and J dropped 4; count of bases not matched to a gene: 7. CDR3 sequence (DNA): TGTGCCAGCAGTGCCGGACTAGCGCCGGCAGATACGCAGTATTTT. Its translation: CASSAGLAPADTQYF.

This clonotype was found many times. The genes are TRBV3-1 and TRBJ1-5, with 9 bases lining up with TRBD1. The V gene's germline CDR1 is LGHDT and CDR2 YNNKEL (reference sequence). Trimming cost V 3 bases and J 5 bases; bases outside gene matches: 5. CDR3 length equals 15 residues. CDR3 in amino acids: CASSQWTGEDQPQHF. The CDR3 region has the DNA TGTGCCAGCAGCCAGTGGACAGGGGAAGATCAGCCCCAGCATTTT.

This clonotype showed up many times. Written as DNA, the CDR3 is TGTGCCACCCTACCGGCCACGGACAGGGGCTACGAGCAGTACTTC. Protein: CATLPATDRGYEQYF. This chain uses TRBV12-3 or TRBV12-4 with TRBJ2-7; 9 positions agree with TRBD1. The CDR3 covers 15 residues. The V segment lost 10 bases and the J segment 3 bases; nucleotides outside the gene matches: 13.

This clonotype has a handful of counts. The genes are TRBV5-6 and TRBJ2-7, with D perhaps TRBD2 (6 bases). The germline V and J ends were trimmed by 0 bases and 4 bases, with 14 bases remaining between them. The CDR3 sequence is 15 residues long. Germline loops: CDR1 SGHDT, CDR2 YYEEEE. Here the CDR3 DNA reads TGTGCCAGCAGCTTGGGACCATTGGGGAGGTACGAGCAGTACTTC. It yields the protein CASSLGPLGRYEQYF. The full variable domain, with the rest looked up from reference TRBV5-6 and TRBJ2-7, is DAGVTQSPTHLIKTRGQQVTLRCSPKSGHDTVSWYQQALGQGPQFIFQYYEEEERQRGNFPDRFSGHQFPNYSSELNVNALLLGDSALYLCASSLGPLGRYEQYFGPGTRLTVT.

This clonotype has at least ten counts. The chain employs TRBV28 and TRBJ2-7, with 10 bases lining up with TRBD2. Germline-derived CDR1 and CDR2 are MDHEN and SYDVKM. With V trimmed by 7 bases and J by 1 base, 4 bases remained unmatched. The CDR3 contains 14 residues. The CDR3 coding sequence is TGTGCCAGCAATCTAGCGGGGGATTCCTACGAGCAGTACTTC. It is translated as CASNLAGDSYEQYF.

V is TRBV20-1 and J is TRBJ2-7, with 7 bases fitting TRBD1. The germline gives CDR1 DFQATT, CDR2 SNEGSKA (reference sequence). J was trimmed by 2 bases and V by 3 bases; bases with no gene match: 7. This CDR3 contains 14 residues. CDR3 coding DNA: TGCAGTGCTAGGTCGACAGGGAAGACCTACGAGCAGTACTTC. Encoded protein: CSARSTGKTYEQYF.

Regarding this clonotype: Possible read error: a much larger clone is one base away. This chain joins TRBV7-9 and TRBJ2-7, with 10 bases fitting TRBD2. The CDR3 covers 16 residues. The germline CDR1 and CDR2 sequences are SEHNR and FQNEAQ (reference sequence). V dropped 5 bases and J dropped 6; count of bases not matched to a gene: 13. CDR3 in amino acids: CASSPAVLAGPTEQYF. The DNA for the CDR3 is TGTGCCAGCAGCCCAGCGGTACTAGCGGGGCCGACCGAGCAGTACTTC.

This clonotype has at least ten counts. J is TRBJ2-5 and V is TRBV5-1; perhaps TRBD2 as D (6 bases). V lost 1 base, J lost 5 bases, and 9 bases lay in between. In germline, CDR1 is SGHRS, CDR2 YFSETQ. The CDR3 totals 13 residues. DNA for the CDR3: TGCGCCAGCAGCTTGACGGGGGACGAGACCCAGTACTTC. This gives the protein CASSLTGDETQYF.

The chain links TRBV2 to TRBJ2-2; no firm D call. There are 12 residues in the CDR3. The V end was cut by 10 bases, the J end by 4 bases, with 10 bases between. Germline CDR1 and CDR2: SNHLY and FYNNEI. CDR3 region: CATLGRTGELFF. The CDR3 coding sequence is TGTGCCACCCTAGGGCGCACCGGGGAGCTGTTTTTT.

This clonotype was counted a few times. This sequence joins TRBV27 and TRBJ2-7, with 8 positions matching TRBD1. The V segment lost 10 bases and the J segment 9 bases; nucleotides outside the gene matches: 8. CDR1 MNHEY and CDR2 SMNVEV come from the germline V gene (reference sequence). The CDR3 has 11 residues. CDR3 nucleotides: TGTGCCACCTATGCAGGGGGCGTGCAGTACTTC. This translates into CATYAGGVQYF.

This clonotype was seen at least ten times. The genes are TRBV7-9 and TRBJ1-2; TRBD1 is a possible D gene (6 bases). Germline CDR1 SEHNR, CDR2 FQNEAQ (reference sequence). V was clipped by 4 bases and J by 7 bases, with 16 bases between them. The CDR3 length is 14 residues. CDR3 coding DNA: TGTGCCAGCAGCTCGTCGGGGGCCTTAGTTGGCTACACCTTC. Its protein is CASSSSGALVGYTF.